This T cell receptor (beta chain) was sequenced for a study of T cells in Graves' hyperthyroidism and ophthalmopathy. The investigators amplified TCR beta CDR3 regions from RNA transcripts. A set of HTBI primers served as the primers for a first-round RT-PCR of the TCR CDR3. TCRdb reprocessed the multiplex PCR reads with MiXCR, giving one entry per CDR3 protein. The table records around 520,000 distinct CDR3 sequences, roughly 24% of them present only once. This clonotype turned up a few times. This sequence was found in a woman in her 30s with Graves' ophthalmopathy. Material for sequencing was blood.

For the CDR3, the DNA is TGCGCCAGCAGCCAAGACATGGCGGGGGACCTCACCGGGGAGCTGTTTTTT. Its protein is CASSQDMAGDLTGELFF. This sequence joins TRBV4-3 and TRBJ2-2; 7 bases are shared with TRBD2. V was pared by 0 bases and J by 4 bases, with 8 bases of the junction left unmatched. This CDR3 comprises 17 residues. The germline V gene has CDR1 LGHNA and CDR2 YSLEER.